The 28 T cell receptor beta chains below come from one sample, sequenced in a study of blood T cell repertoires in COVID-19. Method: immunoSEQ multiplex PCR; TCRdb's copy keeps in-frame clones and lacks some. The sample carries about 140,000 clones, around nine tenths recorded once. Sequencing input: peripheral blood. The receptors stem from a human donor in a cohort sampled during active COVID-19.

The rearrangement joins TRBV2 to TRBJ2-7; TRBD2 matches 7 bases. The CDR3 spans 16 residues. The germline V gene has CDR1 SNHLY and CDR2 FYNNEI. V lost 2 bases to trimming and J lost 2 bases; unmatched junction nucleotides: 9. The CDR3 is CASSESPRETTYEQYF. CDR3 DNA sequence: TGTGCCAGCAGTGAATCCCCGCGGGAGACCACCTACGAGCAGTACTTC.

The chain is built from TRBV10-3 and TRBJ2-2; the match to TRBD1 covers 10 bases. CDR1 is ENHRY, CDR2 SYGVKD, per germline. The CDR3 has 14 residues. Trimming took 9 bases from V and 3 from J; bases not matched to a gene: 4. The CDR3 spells CAIRQGADTGELFF. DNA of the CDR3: TGTGCCATTCGACAGGGGGCGGACACCGGGGAGCTGTTTTTT.

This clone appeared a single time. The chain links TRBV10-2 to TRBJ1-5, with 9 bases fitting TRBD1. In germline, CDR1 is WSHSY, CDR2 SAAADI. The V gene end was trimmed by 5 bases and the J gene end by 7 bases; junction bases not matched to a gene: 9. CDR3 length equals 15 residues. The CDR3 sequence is CASSWDREEGQPQHF. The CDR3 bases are TGCGCCAGCAGTTGGGACAGGGAAGAAGGGCAGCCCCAGCATTTT.

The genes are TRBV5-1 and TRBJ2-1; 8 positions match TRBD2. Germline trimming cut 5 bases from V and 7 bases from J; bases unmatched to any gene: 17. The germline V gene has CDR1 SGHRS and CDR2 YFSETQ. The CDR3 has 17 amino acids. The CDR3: CASSRGAGGQTRNEQFF. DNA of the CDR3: TGCGCCAGCAGTAGGGGGGCGGGAGGTCAAACACGGAATGAGCAGTTCTTC. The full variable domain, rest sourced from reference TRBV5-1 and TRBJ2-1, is KAGVTQTPRYLIKTRGQQVTLSCSPISGHRSVSWYQQTPGQGLQFLFEYFSETQRNKGNFPGRFSGRQFSNSRSEMNVSTLELGDSALYLCASSRGAGGQTRNEQFFGPGTRLTVL.

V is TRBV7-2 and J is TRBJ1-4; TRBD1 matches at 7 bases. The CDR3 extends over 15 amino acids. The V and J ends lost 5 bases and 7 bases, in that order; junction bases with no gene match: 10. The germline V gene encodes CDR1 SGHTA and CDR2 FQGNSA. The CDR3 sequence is CASSPTGVRSEKLFF. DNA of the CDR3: TGTGCCAGCAGCCCTACAGGGGTCAGGAGTGAAAAACTGTTTTTT.

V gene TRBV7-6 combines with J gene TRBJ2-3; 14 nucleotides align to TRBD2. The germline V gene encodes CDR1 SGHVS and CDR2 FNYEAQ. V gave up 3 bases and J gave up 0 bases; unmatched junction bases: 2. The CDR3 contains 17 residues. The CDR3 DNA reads TGTGCCAGCAGCTTGGGACTAGCGGGGGAGAGCACAGATACGCAGTATTTT. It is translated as CASSLGLAGESTDTQYF.

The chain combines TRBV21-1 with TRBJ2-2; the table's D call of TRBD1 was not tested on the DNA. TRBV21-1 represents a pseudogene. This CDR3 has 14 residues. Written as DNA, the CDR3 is TGTCGTCCGACGGGGACAACGAACACCGGGGAGCTGTTTTTT. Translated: CRPTGTTNTGELFF.

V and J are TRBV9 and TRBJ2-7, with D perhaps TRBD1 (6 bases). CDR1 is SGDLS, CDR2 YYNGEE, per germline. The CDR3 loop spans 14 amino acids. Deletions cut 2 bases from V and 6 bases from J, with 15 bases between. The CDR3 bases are TGTGCCAGCAGCGTCTCACAGGGCTTTACCGAGCAGTACTTC. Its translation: CASSVSQGFTEQYF.

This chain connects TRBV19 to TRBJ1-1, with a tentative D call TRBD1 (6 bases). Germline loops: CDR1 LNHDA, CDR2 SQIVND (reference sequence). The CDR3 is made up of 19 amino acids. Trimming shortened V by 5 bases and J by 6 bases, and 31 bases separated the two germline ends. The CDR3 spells CASSSWDPGAISRFPEAFF. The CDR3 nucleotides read TGTGCCAGTAGTTCTTGGGACCCAGGGGCGATAAGCCGTTTTCCTGAAGCTTTCTTT.

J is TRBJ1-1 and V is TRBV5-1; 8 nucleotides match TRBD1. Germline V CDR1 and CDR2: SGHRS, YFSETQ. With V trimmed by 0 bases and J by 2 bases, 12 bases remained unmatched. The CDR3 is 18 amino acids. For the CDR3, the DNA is TGCGCCAGCAGCTTGGGCCTGATTCGGACAGGGATCAACACTGAAGCTTTCTTT. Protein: CASSLGLIRTGINTEAFF.

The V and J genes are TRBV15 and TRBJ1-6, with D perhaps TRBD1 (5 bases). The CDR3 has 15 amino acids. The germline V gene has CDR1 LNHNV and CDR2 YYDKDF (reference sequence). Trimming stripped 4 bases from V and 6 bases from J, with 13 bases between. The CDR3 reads CATSTGFRFNSPLHF. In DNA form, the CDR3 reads TGTGCCACCAGCACAGGGTTTCGTTTTAATTCACCCCTCCACTTT.

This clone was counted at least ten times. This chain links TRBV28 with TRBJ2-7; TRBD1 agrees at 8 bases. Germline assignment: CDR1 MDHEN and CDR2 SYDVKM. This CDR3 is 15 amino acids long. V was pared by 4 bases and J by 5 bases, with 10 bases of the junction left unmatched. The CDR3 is CASSSPRTGLNEQYF. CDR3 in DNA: TGTGCCAGCAGTTCTCCCCGGACAGGGCTGAACGAGCAGTACTTC.

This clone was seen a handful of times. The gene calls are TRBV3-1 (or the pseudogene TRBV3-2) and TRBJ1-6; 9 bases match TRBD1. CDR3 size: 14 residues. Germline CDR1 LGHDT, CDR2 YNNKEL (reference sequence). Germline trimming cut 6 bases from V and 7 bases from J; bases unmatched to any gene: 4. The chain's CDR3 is CASSRGQGNSPLHF. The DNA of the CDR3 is TGTGCCAGCAGTAGGGGACAGGGAAATTCACCCCTCCACTTT.

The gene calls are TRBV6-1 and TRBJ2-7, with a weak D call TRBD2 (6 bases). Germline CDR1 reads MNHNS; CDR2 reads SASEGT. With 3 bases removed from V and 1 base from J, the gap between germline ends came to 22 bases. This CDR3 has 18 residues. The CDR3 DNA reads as TGTGCCAGCAGTGATTACTGGGCGGGACGGACATTATCCTACGAGCAGTACTTC. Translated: CASSDYWAGRTLSYEQYF.

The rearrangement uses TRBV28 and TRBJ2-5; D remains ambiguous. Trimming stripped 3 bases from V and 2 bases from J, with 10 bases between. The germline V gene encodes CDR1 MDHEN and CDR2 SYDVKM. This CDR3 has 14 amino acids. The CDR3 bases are TGTGCCAGCAGTTTTAAGACACCTCAAGAGACCCAGTACTTC. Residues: CASSFKTPQETQYF.

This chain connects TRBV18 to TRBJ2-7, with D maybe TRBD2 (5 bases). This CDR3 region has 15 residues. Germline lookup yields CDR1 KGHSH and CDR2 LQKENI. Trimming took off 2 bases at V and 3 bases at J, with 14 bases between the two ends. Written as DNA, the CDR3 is TGTGCCAGCTCACCATCAACCGCAGGAGGCTACGAGCAGTACTTC. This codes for CASSPSTAGGYEQYF.

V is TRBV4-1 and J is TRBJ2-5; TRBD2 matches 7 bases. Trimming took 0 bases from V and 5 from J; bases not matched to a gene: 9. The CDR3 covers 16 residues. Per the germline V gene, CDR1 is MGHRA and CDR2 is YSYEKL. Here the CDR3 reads CASSQEGGGSRETQYF. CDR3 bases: TGCGCCAGCAGCCAAGAGGGGGGGGGTTCACGGGAGACCCAGTACTTC.

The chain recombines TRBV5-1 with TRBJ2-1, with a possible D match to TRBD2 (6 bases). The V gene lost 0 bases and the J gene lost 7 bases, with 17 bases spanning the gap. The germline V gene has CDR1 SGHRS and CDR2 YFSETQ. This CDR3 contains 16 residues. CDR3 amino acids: CASSLAPGAGRNEQFF. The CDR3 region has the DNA TGCGCCAGCAGCTTGGCTCCGGGAGCGGGTCGGAATGAGCAGTTCTTC.

CDR3 sequence: CAWAFRYSSYEQYF. Here the CDR3 DNA reads TGTGCCTGGGCGTTTCGGTACAGCTCCTACGAGCAGTACTTC. The chain carries TRBV30 and TRBJ2-7; D remains unclear. The CDR3 spans 14 residues. Deletions cut 5 bases from V and 0 bases from J, with 14 bases between. The V gene's germline CDR1 is GTSNPN and CDR2 SVGIG (reference sequence).

This CDR3 is CATSDSRQGSHGYTF. The CDR3 DNA is TGTGCCACCAGTGACTCCAGACAGGGGAGCCATGGCTACACCTTC. The chain uses TRBV24-1 and TRBJ1-2, with TRBD1 matching 8 bases. The CDR3 has 15 amino acids. CDR1 is KGHDR and CDR2 is SFDVKD in the germline V gene. V lost 4 bases and J lost 6; bases outside the gene matches: 9.

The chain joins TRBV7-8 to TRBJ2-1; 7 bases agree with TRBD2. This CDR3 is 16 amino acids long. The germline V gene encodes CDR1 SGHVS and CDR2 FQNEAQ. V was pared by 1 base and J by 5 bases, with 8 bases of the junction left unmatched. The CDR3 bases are TGTGCCAGCAGCTTAGGGATAGCGGGTGGGGACAATGAGCAGTTCTTC. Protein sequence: CASSLGIAGGDNEQFF.

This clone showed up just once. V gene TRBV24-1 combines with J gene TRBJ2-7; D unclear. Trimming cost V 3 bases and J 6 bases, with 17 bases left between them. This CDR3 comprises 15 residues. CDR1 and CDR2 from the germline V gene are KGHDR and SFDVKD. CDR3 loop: CATSDGPDYPGEQYF. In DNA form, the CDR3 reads TGTGCCACCAGTGATGGGCCGGATTATCCTGGCGAGCAGTACTTC.

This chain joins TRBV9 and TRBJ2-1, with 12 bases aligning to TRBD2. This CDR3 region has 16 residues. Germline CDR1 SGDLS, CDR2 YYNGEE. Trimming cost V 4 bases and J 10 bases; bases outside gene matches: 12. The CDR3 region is CASSSRTSGEGNEQFF. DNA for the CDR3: TGTGCCAGCAGCTCGCGGACTAGCGGGGAGGGTAACGAGCAGTTCTTC.

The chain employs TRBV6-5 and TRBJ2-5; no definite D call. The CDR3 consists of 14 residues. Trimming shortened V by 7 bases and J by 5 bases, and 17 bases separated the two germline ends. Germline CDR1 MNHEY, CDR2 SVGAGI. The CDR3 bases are TGTGCCAGCACCATGAGCTGGGCCCAGGAGACCCAGTACTTC. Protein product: CASTMSWAQETQYF.

CDR3 bases: TGTGCCAGCAGCCCTCATGGGACAGGGGACGGCTACACCTTC. Translated, it gives CASSPHGTGDGYTF. This rearrangement joins TRBV11-2 to TRBJ1-2, with TRBD1 matching over 10 bases. Germline V CDR1 and CDR2: SGHAT, FQNNGV. This CDR3 has 14 amino acids. J lost 8 bases, V lost 5 bases, and 8 bases had no gene match.

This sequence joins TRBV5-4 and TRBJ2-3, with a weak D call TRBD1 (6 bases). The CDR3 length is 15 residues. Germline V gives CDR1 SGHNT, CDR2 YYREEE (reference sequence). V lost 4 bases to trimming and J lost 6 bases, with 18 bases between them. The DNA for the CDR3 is TGTGCCAGCAGCCCGTATCAGGGGTCGAGTGATACGCAGTATTTT. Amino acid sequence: CASSPYQGSSDTQYF.

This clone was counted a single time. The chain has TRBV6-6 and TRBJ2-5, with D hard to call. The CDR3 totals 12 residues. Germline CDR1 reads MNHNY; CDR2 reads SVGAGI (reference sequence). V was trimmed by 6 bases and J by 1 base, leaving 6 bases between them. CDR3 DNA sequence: TGTGCCAGCAGCACATCCCAAGAGACCCAGTACTTC. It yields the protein CASSTSQETQYF.

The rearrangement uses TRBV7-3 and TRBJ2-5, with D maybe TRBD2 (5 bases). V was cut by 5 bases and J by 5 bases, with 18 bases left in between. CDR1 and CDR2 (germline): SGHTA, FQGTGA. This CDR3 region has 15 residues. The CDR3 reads CASSLLPLGPETQYF. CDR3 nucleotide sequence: TGTGCCAGCAGCCTCCTCCCACTAGGTCCGGAGACCCAGTACTTC.